Listed below are T cell receptor beta chains from one sample, sequenced in a study of blood T cell repertoires in COVID-19. Profiling relied on immunoSEQ multiplex PCR, and the TCRdb table lists in-frame clones only, not all of them. The sample holds about 140,000 clones; around 88% are singletons and the top ten take 5% to 6%. The sequenced sample was peripheral blood. All receptors come from a human donor in a cohort sampled during active COVID-19. Both conserved end residues are part of each CDR3. The D gene is left open where the match is weak. Clone size appears in some rows only: once, few, many, or a class for an expanded clone.

D	V	size	J	CDR3	DNA
TRBD1	TRBV5-1	few	TRBJ2-3	CASSLRQGASTDTQYF	TGCGCCAGCAGCTTGAGACAGGGGGCCAGCACAGATACGCAGTATTTT
-	TRBV27	few	TRBJ1-2	CASGQGRGIAYGYTF	TGTGCCAGCGGTCAGGGGAGGGGGATCGCCTATGGCTACACCTTC
-	TRBV5-4	-	TRBJ2-5	CASSLWVQGRETQYF	TGTGCCAGCAGCTTGTGGGTACAGGGCCGAGAGACCCAGTACTTC
-	TRBV13	once	TRBJ1-1	CASSPGTEAFF	TGTGCCAGCAGCCCAGGGACTGAAGCTTTCTTT
TRBD2	TRBV30	-	TRBJ2-7	CAWSGLAGATYEQYF	TGTGCCTGGAGTGGGCTAGCGGGAGCCACCTACGAGCAGTACTTC
TRBD1	TRBV7-9	few	TRBJ1-2	CASSPGTGYNYGYTF	TGTGCCAGCAGCCCCGGGACAGGGTACAACTATGGCTACACCTTC
-	TRBV12-3/TRBV12-4	-	TRBJ1-1	CASSLGAEAFF	TGTGCCAGCAGCTTAGGGGCAGAAGCTTTCTTT
-	TRBV6-5	-	TRBJ2-6	CASSSSFSRANVLTF	TGTGCCAGCAGTTCCTCCTTCAGTCGGGCCAACGTCCTGACTTTC
TRBD1	TRBV2	-	TRBJ1-1	CASSVGQGMNTEAFF	TGTGCCAGCAGTGTCGGACAGGGAATGAACACTGAAGCTTTCTTT
-	TRBV6-5	-	TRBJ2-3	CASRLPATDTQYF	TGTGCCAGCAGACTACCCGCCACAGATACGCAGTATTTT
TRBD1	TRBV30	-	TRBJ2-1	CAWSRDRGVQFF	TGTGCCTGGAGTCGGGACAGGGGGGTTCAGTTCTTC
TRBD2	TRBV9	-	TRBJ2-7	CASSVAITSGVYEQYF	TGTGCCAGCAGCGTAGCTATAACTAGCGGCGTATACGAGCAGTACTTC
TRBD1	TRBV11-2	-	TRBJ1-2	CASSVRGQGNIRGYTF	TGTGCCAGCAGCGTCAGGGGACAGGGGAACATTCGTGGCTACACCTTC
-	TRBV5-1	-	TRBJ2-7	CASSTSGTSYEQYF	TGCGCCAGCAGCACCTCCGGGACAAGTTACGAGCAGTACTTC
-	TRBV7-9	-	TRBJ1-4	CASSLEVWPRNEKLFF	TGTGCCAGCAGCTTAGAGGTGTGGCCTAGAAATGAAAAACTGTTTTTT
-	TRBV2	-	TRBJ1-5	CASSADNNQPQHF	TGTGCCAGCAGTGCTGACAACAATCAGCCCCAGCATTTT
TRBD1	TRBV11-3	-	TRBJ2-7	CASSFKTGATYEQYF	TGTGCCAGCAGCTTTAAGACAGGGGCGACCTACGAGCAGTACTTC
-	TRBV10-3	-	TRBJ1-2	CAITDPETTRPHYGYTF	TGTGCCATCACCGACCCCGAGACAACAAGACCCCACTATGGCTACACCTTC
TRBD2	TRBV9	-	TRBJ2-4	CASSVDSGTSGNIQYF	TGTGCCAGCAGCGTAGATTCCGGGACTAGCGGGAACATTCAGTACTTC
TRBD1	TRBV30	-	TRBJ1-4	CAWSRGTANEKLFF	TGTGCCTGGAGTCGCGGGACAGCTAATGAAAAACTGTTTTTT
TRBD1	TRBV24-1	once	TRBJ2-1	CATSVRGQSYNEQFF	TGTGCCACCAGTGTAAGGGGACAGTCATACAATGAGCAGTTCTTC
-	TRBV29-1	-	TRBJ2-5	CSVGGRSETQYF	TGCAGCGTTGGAGGGCGGTCTGAGACCCAGTACTTC
-	TRBV29-1	-	TRBJ1-1	CSAKTGNTEAFF	TGCAGCGCTAAAACCGGGAACACTGAAGCTTTCTTT
TRBD1	TRBV5-6	few	TRBJ1-2	CASRRDSYGYTF	TGTGCCAGCAGACGGGACAGCTATGGCTACACCTTC
TRBD2	TRBV30	-	TRBJ2-7	CAWSVPDAGGLGEQYF	TGTGCCTGGAGTGTTCCCGATGCGGGAGGCCTGGGCGAGCAGTACTTC
-	TRBV19	-	TRBJ1-1	CASSIGTTRYTEAFF	TGTGCCAGTAGTATAGGGACAACCAGATACACTGAAGCTTTCTTT
TRBD1	TRBV9	-	TRBJ1-5	CASSVDPRGNQPQHF	TGTGCCAGCAGCGTAGATCCCAGGGGGAATCAGCCCCAGCATTTT
TRBD1	TRBV27	-	TRBJ2-5	CASSPDRGRETQYF	TGTGCCAGCAGCCCCGACAGGGGGCGAGAGACCCAGTACTTC
TRBD2	TRBV10-3	-	TRBJ2-7	CAILTSGRGEQYF	TGTGCCATCTTGACTAGCGGGAGGGGCGAGCAGTACTTC
-	TRBV7-6	-	TRBJ2-2	CASSLGGLLYPGELFF	TGTGCCAGCAGCTTAGGGGGGCTATTATATCCCGGGGAGCTGTTTTTT
-	TRBV14	-	TRBJ1-6	CASSLQGYSPLHF	TGTGCCAGCAGCCTACAGGGTTATTCACCCCTCCACTTT